The clone carrying this TCR beta chain was detected only a few times. This entry comes from a study of CD4 and CD8 cells across lung adenocarcinoma regions. CDR1 and CDR2 (germline): SGHVS, FNYEAQ. The CDR3 covers 15 residues. Localized lung adenocarcinoma, a non-small cell lung cancer, affected the donors. TCRdb re-called the PCR reads with MiXCR, one entry per CDR3 protein. Among fewer than 20,000 distinct CDR3 sequences, roughly half were seen once, and the ten largest hold roughly 60%. V and J are TRBV7-6 and TRBJ2-4, with TRBD1 identical over 10 bases. The J call may not be correct, given that the DNA end is closer to TRBJ2-1. Material for sequencing was CD8+ T cells from the center of a lung tumor. The source is a female donor with lung adenocarcinoma. The CD4 and CD8 labels of this study may be unreliable. The CDR3 here is CASSLVGTGVHEQFF. In nucleotides, the CDR3 is TGTGCCAGCAGCTTAGTTGGGACAGGGGTCCACGAGCAGTTCTTC.